This T cell receptor (beta chain) came from a study of cytomegalovirus exposure and HLA in healthy donors. Overall study: Sequencing of approximately 190 million T cells in an earlier analysis found 90 million to 120 million unique TCR beta sequences.

J gave up 1 base and V 0 bases, and 2 bases lay outside the gene matches. This CDR3 has 15 residues. Germline V gene lookup returns CDR1 SGDLS and CDR2 YYNGEE. This PCR relied on a set of 60 Vbeta primers and 13 Jbeta primers. The method was immunoSEQ multiplex PCR; TCRdb's version includes in-frame clones alone and lacks a portion of them. Of under 130,000 clones listed, 78% were seen once; the top ten hold around 1.3%. The sequence derives from a man aged 25 to 40 in good health and CMV-seronegative. The specimen sequenced was PBMCs. The V and J genes are TRBV9 and TRBJ2-5; 8 bases match TRBD2. The CDR3 coding sequence is TGTGCCAGCAGCGTAGACGGGAGGGCCCAAGAGACCCAGTACTTC. The encoded protein is CASSVDGRAQETQYF.